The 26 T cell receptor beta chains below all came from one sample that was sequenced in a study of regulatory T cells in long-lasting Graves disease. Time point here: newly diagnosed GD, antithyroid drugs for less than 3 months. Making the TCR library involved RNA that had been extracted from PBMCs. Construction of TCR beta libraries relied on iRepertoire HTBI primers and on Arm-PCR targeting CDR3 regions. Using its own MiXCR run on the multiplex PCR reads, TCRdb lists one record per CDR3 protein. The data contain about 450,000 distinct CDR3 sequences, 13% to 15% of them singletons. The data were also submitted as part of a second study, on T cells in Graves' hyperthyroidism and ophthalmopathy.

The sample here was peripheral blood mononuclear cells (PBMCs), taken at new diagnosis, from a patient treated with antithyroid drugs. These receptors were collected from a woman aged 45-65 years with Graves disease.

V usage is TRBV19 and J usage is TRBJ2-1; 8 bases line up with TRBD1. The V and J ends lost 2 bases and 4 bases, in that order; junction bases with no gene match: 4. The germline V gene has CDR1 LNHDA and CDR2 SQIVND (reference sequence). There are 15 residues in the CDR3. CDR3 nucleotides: TGTGCCAGTAGTATACAGGGGGCCGGATACAATGAGCAGTTCTTC. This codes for CASSIQGAGYNEQFF.

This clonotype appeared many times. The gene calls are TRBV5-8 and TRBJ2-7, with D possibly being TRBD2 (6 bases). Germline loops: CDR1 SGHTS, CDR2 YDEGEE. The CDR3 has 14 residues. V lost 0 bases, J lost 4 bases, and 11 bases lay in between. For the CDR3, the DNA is TGTGCCAGCAGCTTGGGTCTTGGGAGGTACGAGCAGTACTTC. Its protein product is CASSLGLGRYEQYF.

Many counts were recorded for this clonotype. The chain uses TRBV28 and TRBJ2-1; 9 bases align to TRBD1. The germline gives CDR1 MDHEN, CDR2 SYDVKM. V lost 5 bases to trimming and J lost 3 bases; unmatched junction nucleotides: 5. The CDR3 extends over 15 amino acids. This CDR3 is CASSLRTGVYNEQFF. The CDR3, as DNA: TGTGCCAGCAGTCTTAGGACAGGGGTCTACAATGAGCAGTTCTTC.

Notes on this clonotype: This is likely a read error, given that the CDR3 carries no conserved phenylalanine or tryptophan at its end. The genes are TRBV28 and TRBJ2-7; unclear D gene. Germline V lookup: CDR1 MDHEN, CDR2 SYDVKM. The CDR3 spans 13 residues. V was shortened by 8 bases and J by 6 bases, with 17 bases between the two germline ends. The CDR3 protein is CASGKTETGEQYL. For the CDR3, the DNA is TGTGCCAGCGGGAAGACCGAGACGGGCGAGCAGTACCTC.

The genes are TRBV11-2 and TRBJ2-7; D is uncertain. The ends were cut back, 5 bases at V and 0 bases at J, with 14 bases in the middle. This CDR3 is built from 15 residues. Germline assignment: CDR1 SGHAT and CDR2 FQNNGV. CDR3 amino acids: CASSPPSRSSYEQYF. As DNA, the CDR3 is TGTGCCAGCAGCCCCCCCAGCAGGAGCTCCTACGAGCAGTACTTC.

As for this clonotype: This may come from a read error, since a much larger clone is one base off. The CDR3 protein is CASSFSQDYNEHFF. The CDR3 DNA reads TGCGCCAGCAGCTTCAGTCAAGACTACAATGAGCACTTCTTC. V gene TRBV5-1 combines with J gene TRBJ2-1, with a possible D match to TRBD2 (5 bases). Germline CDR1 is SGHRS and CDR2 is YFSETQ. The CDR3 runs 14 residues.

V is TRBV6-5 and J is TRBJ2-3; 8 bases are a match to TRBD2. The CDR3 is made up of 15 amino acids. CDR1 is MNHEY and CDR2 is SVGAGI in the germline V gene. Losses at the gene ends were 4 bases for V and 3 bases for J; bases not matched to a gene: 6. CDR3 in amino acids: CASSFGGGGTDTQYF. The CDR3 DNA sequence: TGTGCCAGCAGTTTCGGGGGCGGGGGGACAGATACGCAGTATTTT.

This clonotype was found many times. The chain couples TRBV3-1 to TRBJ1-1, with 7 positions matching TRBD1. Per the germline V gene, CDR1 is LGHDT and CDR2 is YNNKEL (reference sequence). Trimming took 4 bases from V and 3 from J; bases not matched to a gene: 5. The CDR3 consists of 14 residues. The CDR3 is CASSLPTGYTEAFF. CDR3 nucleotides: TGTGCCAGCAGCCTACCGACAGGGTACACTGAAGCTTTCTTT. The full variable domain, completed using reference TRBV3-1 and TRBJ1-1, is DTAVSQTPKYLVTQMGNDKSIKCEQNLGHDTMYWYKQDSKKFLKIMFSYNNKELIINETVPNRFSPKSPDKAHLNLHINSLELGDSAVYFCASSLPTGYTEAFFGQGTRLTVV.

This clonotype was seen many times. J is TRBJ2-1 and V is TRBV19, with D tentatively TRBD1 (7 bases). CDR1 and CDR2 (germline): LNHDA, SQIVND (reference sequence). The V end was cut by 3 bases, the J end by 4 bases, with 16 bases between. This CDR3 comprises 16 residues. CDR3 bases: TGTGCCAGTAGTATCCCAGGGGGGATTGTGTACAATGAGCAGTTCTTC. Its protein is CASSIPGGIVYNEQFF.

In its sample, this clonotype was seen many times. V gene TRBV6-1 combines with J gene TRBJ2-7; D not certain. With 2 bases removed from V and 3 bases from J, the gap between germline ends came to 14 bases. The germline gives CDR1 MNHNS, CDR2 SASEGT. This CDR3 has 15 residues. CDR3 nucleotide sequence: TGTGCCAGCAGTGAATCCTTAGGGTTCAACTACGAGCAGTACTTC. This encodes CASSESLGFNYEQYF.

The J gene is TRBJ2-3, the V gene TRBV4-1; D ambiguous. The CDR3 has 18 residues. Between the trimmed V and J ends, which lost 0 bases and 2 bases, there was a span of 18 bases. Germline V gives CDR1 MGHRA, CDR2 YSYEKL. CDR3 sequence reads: CASSQEIVRRANTDTQYF. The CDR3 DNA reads TGCGCCAGCAGCCAAGAGATAGTACGACGGGCAAACACAGATACGCAGTATTTT.

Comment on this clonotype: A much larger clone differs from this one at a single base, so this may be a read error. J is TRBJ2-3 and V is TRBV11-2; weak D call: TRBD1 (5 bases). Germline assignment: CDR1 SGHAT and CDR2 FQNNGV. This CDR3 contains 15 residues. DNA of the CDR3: TGTGCCAGCAGCTTCCAGTATGCCAGCACAGGTACGCAGTATTTT. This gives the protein CASSFQYASTGTQYF.

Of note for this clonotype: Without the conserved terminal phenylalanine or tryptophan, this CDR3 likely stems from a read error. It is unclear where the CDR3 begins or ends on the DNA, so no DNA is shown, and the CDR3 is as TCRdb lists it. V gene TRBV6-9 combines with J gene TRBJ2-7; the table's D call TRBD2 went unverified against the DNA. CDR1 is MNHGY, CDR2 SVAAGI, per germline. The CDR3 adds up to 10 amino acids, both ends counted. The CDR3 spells CASSYSGLAG.

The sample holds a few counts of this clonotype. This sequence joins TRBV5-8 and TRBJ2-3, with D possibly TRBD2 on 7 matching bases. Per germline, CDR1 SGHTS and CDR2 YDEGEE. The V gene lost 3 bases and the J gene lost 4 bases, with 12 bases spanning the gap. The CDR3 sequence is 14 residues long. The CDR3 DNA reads TGTGCCAGCAGCTCCCGCGGGGGCCCAGATACGCAGTATTTT. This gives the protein CASSSRGGPDTQYF.

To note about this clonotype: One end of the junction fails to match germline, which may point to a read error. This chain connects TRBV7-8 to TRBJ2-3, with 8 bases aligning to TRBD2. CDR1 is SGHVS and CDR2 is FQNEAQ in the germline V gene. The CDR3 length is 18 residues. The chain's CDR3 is CASSQDSGSVPMTDTQYF. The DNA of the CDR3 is TGCGCCAGCAGCCAAGACAGCGGGAGCGTACCCATGACGGATACGCAGTATTTT.

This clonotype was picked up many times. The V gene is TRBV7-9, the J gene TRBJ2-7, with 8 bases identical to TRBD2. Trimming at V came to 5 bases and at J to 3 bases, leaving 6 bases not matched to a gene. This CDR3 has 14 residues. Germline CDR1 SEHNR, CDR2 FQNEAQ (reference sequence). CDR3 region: CASSISGKLYEQYF. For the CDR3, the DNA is TGTGCCAGCAGCATTAGCGGGAAACTCTACGAGCAGTACTTC.

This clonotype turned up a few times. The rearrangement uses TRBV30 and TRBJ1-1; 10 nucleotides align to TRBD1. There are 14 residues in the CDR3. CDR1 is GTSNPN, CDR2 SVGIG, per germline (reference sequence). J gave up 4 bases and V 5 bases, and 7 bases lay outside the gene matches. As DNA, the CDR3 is TGTGCCTGGGATGGCGGGACAGGGGTCACTGAAGCTTTCTTT. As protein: CAWDGGTGVTEAFF.

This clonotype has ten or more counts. Written as DNA, the CDR3 is TGTGCCAGTAGTATCCGGAAGGGGGGTGAAGCTTTCTTT. Its translation is CASSIRKGGEAFF. This rearrangement joins TRBV19 to TRBJ1-1; D possibly corresponds to TRBD1 (6 bases). V lost 3 bases and J 7 bases, leaving 12 bases between the germline ends. Germline V gene data show CDR1 as LNHDA and CDR2 as SQIVND (reference sequence). The CDR3 length is 13 residues.

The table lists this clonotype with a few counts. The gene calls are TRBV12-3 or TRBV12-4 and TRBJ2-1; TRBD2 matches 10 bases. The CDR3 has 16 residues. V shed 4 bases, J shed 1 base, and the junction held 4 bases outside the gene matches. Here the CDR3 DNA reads TGTGCCAGCAGTTCGAAGCGGGAGGGGTCCTACAATGAGCAGTTCTTC. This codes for CASSSKREGSYNEQFF.

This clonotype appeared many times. The CDR3 region is CASSLAIVAGGEEQYF. For the CDR3, the DNA is TGTGCCAGCAGCTTAGCTATCGTGGCAGGGGGGGAGGAGCAGTACTTC. The rearrangement joins TRBV11-2 to TRBJ2-7; D may be TRBD1 or TRBD2 (7 bases each). V was pared by 1 base and J by 7 bases, with 20 bases between. Germline CDR1 is SGHAT and CDR2 is FQNNGV. The CDR3 totals 16 residues.

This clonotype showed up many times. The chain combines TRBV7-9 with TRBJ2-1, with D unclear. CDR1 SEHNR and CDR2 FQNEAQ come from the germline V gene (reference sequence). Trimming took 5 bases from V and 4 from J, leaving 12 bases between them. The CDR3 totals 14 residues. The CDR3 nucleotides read TGTGCCAGCAGCCCGACCGGGCCATACAATGAGCAGTTCTTC. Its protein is CASSPTGPYNEQFF. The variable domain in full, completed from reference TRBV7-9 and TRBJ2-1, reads DTGVSQNPRHKITKRGQNVTFRCDPISEHNRLYWYRQTLGQGPEFLTYFQNEAQLEKSRLLSDRFSAERPKGSFSTLEIQRTEQGDSAMYLCASSPTGPYNEQFFGPGTRLTVL.

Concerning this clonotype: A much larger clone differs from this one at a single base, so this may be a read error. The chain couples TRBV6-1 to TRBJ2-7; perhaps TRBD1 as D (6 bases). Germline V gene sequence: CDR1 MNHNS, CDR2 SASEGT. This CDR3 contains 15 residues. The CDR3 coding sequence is TGTGCCGGCAGTCCCCCAGGGGCCCAAAGCGGCGAGCAGTACTTC. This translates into CAGSPPGAQSGEQYF.

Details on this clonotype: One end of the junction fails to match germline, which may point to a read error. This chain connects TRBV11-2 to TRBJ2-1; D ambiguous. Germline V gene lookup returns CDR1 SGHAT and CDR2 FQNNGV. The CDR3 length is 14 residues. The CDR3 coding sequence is TGCGCCAGCAGCCCATCGGCTAGTCACAATGAGCAGTTCTTC. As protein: CASSPSASHNEQFF.

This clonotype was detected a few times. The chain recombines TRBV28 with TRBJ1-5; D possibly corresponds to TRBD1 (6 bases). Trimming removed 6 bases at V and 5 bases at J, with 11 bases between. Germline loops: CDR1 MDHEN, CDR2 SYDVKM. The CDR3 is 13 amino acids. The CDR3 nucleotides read TGTGCCAGCAGCAGGGACATTTATCAGCCCCAGCATTTT. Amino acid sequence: CASSRDIYQPQHF.

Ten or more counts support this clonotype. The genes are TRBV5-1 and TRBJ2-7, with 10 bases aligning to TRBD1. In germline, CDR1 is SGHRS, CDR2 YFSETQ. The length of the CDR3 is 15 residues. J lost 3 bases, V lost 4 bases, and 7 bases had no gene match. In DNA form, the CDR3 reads TGCGCCAGCAGCGCGGCCGGGACAGGGGTCTACGAGCAGTACTTC. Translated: CASSAAGTGVYEQYF.

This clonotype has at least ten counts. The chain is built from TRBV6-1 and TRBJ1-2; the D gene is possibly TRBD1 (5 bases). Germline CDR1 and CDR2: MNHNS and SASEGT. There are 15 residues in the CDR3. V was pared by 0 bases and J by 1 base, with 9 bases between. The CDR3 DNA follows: TGTGCCAGCAGTGAAGCGCGACAGAGTAACTATGGCTACACCTTC. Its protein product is CASSEARQSNYGYTF.